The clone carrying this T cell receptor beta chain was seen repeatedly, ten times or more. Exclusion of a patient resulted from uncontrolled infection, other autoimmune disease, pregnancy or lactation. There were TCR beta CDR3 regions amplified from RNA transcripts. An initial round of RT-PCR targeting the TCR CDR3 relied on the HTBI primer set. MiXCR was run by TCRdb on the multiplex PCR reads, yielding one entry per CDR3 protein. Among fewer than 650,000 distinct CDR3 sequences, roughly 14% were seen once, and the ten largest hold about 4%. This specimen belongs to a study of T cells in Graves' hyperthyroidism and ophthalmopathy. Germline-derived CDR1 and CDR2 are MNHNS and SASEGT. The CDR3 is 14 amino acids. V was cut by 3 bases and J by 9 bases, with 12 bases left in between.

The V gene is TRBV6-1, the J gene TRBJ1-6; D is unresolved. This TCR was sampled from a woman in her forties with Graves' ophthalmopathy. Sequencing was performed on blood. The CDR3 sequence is CASSEVGKVSPLHF. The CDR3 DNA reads TGTGCCAGCAGTGAGGTGGGGAAGGTTTCACCCCTCCACTTT.